What follows are 26 T cell receptor beta chains derived from one specimen sequenced in a study of T cells in Graves' hyperthyroidism and ophthalmopathy. The source material, RNA transcripts, was used to amplify TCR beta CDR3 regions. First-round RT-PCR targeting the TCR CDR3 was performed with the HTBI primer set. TCRdb reprocessed the multiplex PCR reads via MiXCR and lists one record per CDR3 protein. The data hold hundreds of thousands of distinct CDR3 sequences, with roughly an eighth observed a single time. Sequencing was done on a sample of blood. All receptors come from a middle-aged woman with Graves' ophthalmopathy.

This clonotype was detected ten times or more. This chain links TRBV28 with TRBJ2-5, with 8 positions matching TRBD1. J gave up 5 bases and V 3 bases, and 5 bases lay outside the gene matches. Germline V CDR1 and CDR2: MDHEN, SYDVKM. This CDR3 is 14 amino acids long. The CDR3 DNA reads as TGTGCCAGCAGTTTGGACAGGGTATTGGAGACCCAGTACTTC. This translates into CASSLDRVLETQYF.

This clonotype was recorded at least ten times. This sequence joins TRBV12-3 or TRBV12-4 and TRBJ2-3; a weak D match, TRBD2 (6 bases). CDR3 length: 14 residues. Deletions cut 4 bases from V and 6 bases from J, with 14 bases between. The CDR3 DNA is TGTGCCAGCAGTTCCGACGGGACTGGTGATACGCAGTATTTT. Translation: CASSSDGTGDTQYF.

This clonotype was counted at least ten times. This chain links TRBV6-5 with TRBJ2-2, with unresolved D. Germline lookup yields CDR1 MNHEY and CDR2 SVGAGI. The CDR3 spans 20 residues. V was shortened by 0 bases and J by 4 bases, with 24 bases between the two germline ends. The CDR3: CASSYSRHGEMWLTTGELFF. The CDR3 bases are TGTGCCAGCAGTTACTCGAGGCACGGAGAGATGTGGCTTACCACCGGGGAGCTGTTTTTT.

This clonotype has ten or more counts. The chain combines TRBV6-5 with TRBJ1-2; a possible D gene is TRBD1 (5 bases). V lost 0 bases and J 7 bases, leaving 12 bases between the germline ends. The V gene's germline CDR1 is MNHEY and CDR2 SVGAGI. The CDR3 runs 14 residues. The CDR3 loop reads CASSYSAGLGGYTF. The CDR3 region has the DNA TGTGCCAGCAGTTACTCGGCAGGGTTGGGTGGCTACACCTTC.

This clonotype was recorded at least ten times. The rearrangement uses TRBV20-1 and TRBJ2-3, with a tentative D call TRBD1 (6 bases). Trimming removed 3 bases at V and 9 bases at J, with 13 bases between. Germline V gene sequence: CDR1 DFQATT, CDR2 SNEGSKA (reference sequence). The CDR3 contains 12 residues. In DNA, the CDR3 is TGCAGTGCTAGCCCACAGGGAACAACGCAGTATTTT. This sequence encodes CSASPQGTTQYF.

This clonotype has ten or more counts. The rearrangement uses TRBV20-1 and TRBJ2-1; D unresolved. The V gene's germline CDR1 is DFQATT and CDR2 SNEGSKA (reference sequence). The CDR3 spans 13 residues. Trimming left V 6 bases short and J 4 bases short, with 13 bases between. This CDR3 reads CSAPNDWYNEQFF. The CDR3 coding sequence is TGCAGTGCCCCTAACGATTGGTACAATGAGCAGTTCTTC.

This clonotype was seen only a few times. This rearrangement joins TRBV6-2 or TRBV6-3 to TRBJ2-2; 8 bases map to TRBD2. The CDR3 is 15 amino acids. With 3 bases clipped from V and 4 bases from J, the junction kept 4 bases outside the gene matches. The germline V gene has CDR1 MNHEY and CDR2 SVGEGT. The CDR3, as DNA: TGTGCCAGCAGTTATCCGGGAGGGGGCACCGGGGAGCTGTTTTTT. As protein: CASSYPGGGTGELFF.

This clonotype was seen many times. The chain recombines TRBV11-3 with TRBJ1-1; no reliable D call. Trimming stripped 1 base from V and 8 bases from J, with 8 bases between. Germline V gives CDR1 SGHNT, CDR2 YENEEA. This CDR3 spans 12 amino acids. CDR3 DNA sequence: TGTGCCAGCAGCTTAGCTAGAAGCGAAGCTTTCTTT. Translating it yields CASSLARSEAFF.

The J gene is TRBJ2-7, the V gene TRBV28, with a weak D call TRBD1 (8 bases). Germline V gene sequence: CDR1 MDHEN, CDR2 SYDVKM. V was cut by 6 bases and J by 2 bases, with 23 bases left in between. CDR3 length: 17 amino acids. CDR3 region: CASSTSDRGSTPYEQYF. The CDR3 bases are TGTGCCAGCAGCACTAGCGACAGGGGCTCTACTCCCTACGAGCAGTACTTC.

This sequence joins TRBV11-3 and TRBJ2-1; tentative D call: TRBD2 (7 bases). This CDR3 region has 13 residues. Looked up from germline, CDR1 is SGHNT and CDR2 is YENEEA. Trimming took 3 bases from V and 9 from J, leaving 12 bases between them. CDR3 loop: CASSFGGGGEQFF. CDR3 DNA sequence: TGTGCCAGCAGCTTCGGGGGAGGGGGTGAGCAGTTCTTC.

The chain has TRBV9 and TRBJ1-6; D may be TRBD1 (5 bases). There are 15 residues in the CDR3. From germline, CDR1 is SGDLS and CDR2 YYNGEE. The V and J ends lost 3 bases and 8 bases respectively, with 15 bases between them. CDR3 sequence: CASSGGGEEDSPLHF. The CDR3 coding sequence is TGTGCCAGCAGCGGGGGGGGAGAGGAAGATTCACCCCTCCACTTT.

As regards this clonotype: A single base separates this from a much larger clone, so it may be a read error. This chain links TRBV7-9 with TRBJ2-1, with D possibly called TRBD1 or TRBD2 (5 bases each). CDR3 size: 14 residues. V was shortened by 8 bases and J by 0 bases, with 11 bases between the two germline ends. From germline, CDR1 is SEHNR and CDR2 FQNEAQ (reference sequence). CDR3 nucleotide sequence: TGTGCCAGCGAGGACACTAGCTCCTACAATGAGCAGTTCTTC. It yields the protein CASEDTSSYNEQFF. Full variable domain (outside the CDR3, taken from reference TRBV7-9 and TRBJ2-1): DTGVSQNPRHKITKRGQNVTFRCDPISEHNRLYWYRQTLGQGPEFLTYFQNEAQLEKSRLLSDRFSAERPKGSFSTLEIQRTEQGDSAMYLCASEDTSSYNEQFFGPGTRLTVL.

This clonotype was seen at least ten times. The rearrangement uses TRBV7-9 and TRBJ2-7, with D possibly being TRBD1 (7 bases). Germline CDR1 and CDR2: SEHNR and FQNEAQ (reference sequence). Trimming took 4 bases from V and 3 from J, leaving 25 bases between them. The CDR3 covers 18 residues. The CDR3 spells CASSWYSRGTQDDYEQYF. Written as DNA, the CDR3 is TGTGCCAGCAGCTGGTATAGCAGGGGGACTCAGGATGACTACGAGCAGTACTTC. Complete variable domain (other parts from reference TRBV7-9 and TRBJ2-7): DTGVSQNPRHKITKRGQNVTFRCDPISEHNRLYWYRQTLGQGPEFLTYFQNEAQLEKSRLLSDRFSAERPKGSFSTLEIQRTEQGDSAMYLCASSWYSRGTQDDYEQYFGPGTRLTVT.

This clonotype was counted a few times. This sequence joins TRBV5-8 and TRBJ2-1; 8 bases line up with TRBD1. This CDR3 has 16 residues. Unmatched junction bases numbered 10, after V lost 7 bases and J lost 1 base. Germline values: CDR1 SGHTS, CDR2 YDEGEE. CDR3 sequence (DNA): TGTGCCAGCCGCCTTACAGGGGGGAGATCCTACAATGAGCAGTTCTTC. Translated: CASRLTGGRSYNEQFF.

This clonotype came up a few times. J is TRBJ1-4 and V is TRBV7-8, with D possibly TRBD1 on 6 matching bases. The CDR3 extends over 15 amino acids. V was cut by 4 bases and J by 8 bases, with 17 bases left in between. The germline gives CDR1 SGHVS, CDR2 FQNEAQ. The CDR3 protein is CASSSQGRRSEKLFF. CDR3 in DNA: TGTGCCAGCAGCTCACAGGGTCGGCGAAGCGAAAAACTGTTTTTT.

This clonotype has ten or more counts. The V call is TRBV7-2, the J call TRBJ2-3, with 8 bases matching TRBD2. CDR1 and CDR2 (germline): SGHTA, FQGNSA. The length of the CDR3 is 18 residues. Germline trimming cut 1 base from V and 2 bases from J; bases unmatched to any gene: 11. DNA for the CDR3: TGTGCCAGCAGCTTAGGGCGAAGGAGCGGGGGATACACAGATACGCAGTATTTT. Translation gives CASSLGRRSGGYTDTQYF.

This clonotype was picked up a small number of times. CDR3 nucleotides: TGTGCCATCAGTGAGTCTGGCCCTCTGAACGCGAACACCGGGGAGCTGTTTTTT. Translated, it gives CAISESGPLNANTGELFF. The chain has TRBV10-3 and TRBJ2-2; D is undetermined. Germline V gene data show CDR1 as ENHRY and CDR2 as SYGVKD. The CDR3 has 18 residues. V gave up 0 bases and J gave up 0 bases, with 14 bases separating them.

This clonotype has ten or more counts. This rearrangement joins TRBV7-2 to TRBJ2-7; 7 bases map to TRBD1. The V gene end was trimmed by 1 base and the J gene end by 3 bases; junction bases not matched to a gene: 6. This CDR3 comprises 15 residues. The germline V gene encodes CDR1 SGHTA and CDR2 FQGNSA. The CDR3 sequence is CASSLERGQFYEQYF. Written as DNA, the CDR3 is TGTGCCAGCAGCTTAGAAAGGGGGCAGTTCTACGAGCAGTACTTC.

Ten or more counts support this clonotype. J is TRBJ2-7 and V is TRBV2; 8 nucleotides align to TRBD1. V gave up 6 bases and J gave up 0 bases; unmatched junction bases: 7. This CDR3 region has 15 residues. Germline values: CDR1 SNHLY, CDR2 FYNNEI. The CDR3 is CASSDPGTGSYEQYF. DNA for the CDR3: TGTGCCAGCAGCGACCCCGGGACAGGCTCCTACGAGCAGTACTTC.

Many counts were recorded for this clonotype. The chain is built from TRBV28 and TRBJ2-2; 9 bases line up with TRBD2. This CDR3 is built from 16 residues. Germline V lookup: CDR1 MDHEN, CDR2 SYDVKM. V shed 7 bases and J 6 bases; nucleotides not matched to a gene: 12. The CDR3 protein is CASNRPGLAASGELFF. Written as DNA, the CDR3 is TGTGCCAGCAACCGACCGGGACTAGCAGCGTCCGGGGAGCTGTTTTTT.

This clonotype was detected a few times. The chain recombines TRBV5-4 with TRBJ1-1; D is perhaps TRBD1 (5 bases). Germline V gene data show CDR1 as SGHNT and CDR2 as YYREEE (reference sequence). V was pared by 2 bases and J by 6 bases, with 17 bases between. This CDR3 region has 15 residues. CDR3 amino acids: CASSFLGPPGAEAFF. CDR3 DNA: TGTGCCAGCAGCTTTCTGGGGCCCCCGGGGGCTGAAGCTTTCTTT.

Ten or more counts support this clonotype. The J gene is TRBJ1-4, the V gene TRBV7-9, with TRBD1 matching 8 bases. Trimming at V came to 5 bases and at J to 6 bases, leaving 5 bases not matched to a gene. The CDR3 runs to 14 residues. Germline assignment: CDR1 SEHNR and CDR2 FQNEAQ (reference sequence). CDR3 bases: TGTGCCAGCAGCAAGGGACAGGATGATGAAAAACTGTTTTTT. Protein: CASSKGQDDEKLFF.

This clonotype was observed at least ten times. The chain couples TRBV4-1 to TRBJ1-2, with a tentative D call TRBD1 (6 bases). The germline V gene has CDR1 MGHRA and CDR2 YSYEKL. This CDR3 is 14 amino acids long. V lost 3 bases to trimming and J lost 1 base, with 9 bases between them. The CDR3, as DNA: TGCGCCAGCAGCCAGAGGACAGTTAACTATGGCTACACCTTC. It codes for CASSQRTVNYGYTF.

The rearrangement joins TRBV28 to TRBJ2-3; D remains ambiguous. The CDR3 loop spans 14 amino acids. V lost 10 bases and J 0 bases, leaving 14 bases between the germline ends. Germline CDR1 is MDHEN and CDR2 is SYDVKM. CDR3 sequence reads: CATYSSASTDTQYF. The CDR3 coding sequence is TGTGCCACCTATAGCAGCGCTAGCACAGATACGCAGTATTTT.

As DNA, the CDR3 is TGTGCCACCAGTGGGATGGTGGGGACAGGACGGACTAGCGGCTCCTACAATGAGCAGTTCTTC. Its protein is CATSGMVGTGRTSGSYNEQFF. This chain uses TRBV24-1 with TRBJ2-1, with TRBD2 matching 10 bases. Unmatched junction bases numbered 18, after V lost 5 bases and J lost 0 bases. The germline gives CDR1 KGHDR, CDR2 SFDVKD. The CDR3 spans 21 residues.

CDR3 sequence (DNA): TGTGCCAGCAGCTTAGAAGGGGATTCACCCCTCCACTTT. Its protein is CASSLEGDSPLHF. The J gene is TRBJ1-6, the V gene TRBV7-9, with D possibly matching TRBD1 (5 bases). Trimming shortened V by 1 base and J by 8 bases, and 6 bases separated the two germline ends. Per the germline V gene, CDR1 is SEHNR and CDR2 is FQNEAQ (reference sequence). The CDR3 is 13 amino acids.